The T cell receptor beta chain described here comes from a study of neoadjuvant nivolumab and ipilimumab in lung cancer. Sequencing was performed with immunoSEQ multiplex PCR; in TCRdb, only in-frame clones are kept and a portion is missing. The data contain 25,000 or so clones, under 85% of them singletons. This receptor was obtained from an adult with non-small cell lung cancer. The input for sequencing was tumor tissue, taken after neoadjuvant nivolumab, alone or with ipilimumab, at or shortly before surgery.

The CDR3 nucleotides are TGTGCCAGCTCACCGGGCGGGGTAGAGAACGAGCAGTACTTC. This sequence encodes CASSPGGVENEQYF. The chain joins TRBV18 to TRBJ2-7; D is possibly TRBD2 (6 bases). V shed 3 bases and J shed 5 bases, with 14 bases lying between them. The CDR3 is 14 amino acids. The germline V gene has CDR1 KGHSH and CDR2 LQKENI.